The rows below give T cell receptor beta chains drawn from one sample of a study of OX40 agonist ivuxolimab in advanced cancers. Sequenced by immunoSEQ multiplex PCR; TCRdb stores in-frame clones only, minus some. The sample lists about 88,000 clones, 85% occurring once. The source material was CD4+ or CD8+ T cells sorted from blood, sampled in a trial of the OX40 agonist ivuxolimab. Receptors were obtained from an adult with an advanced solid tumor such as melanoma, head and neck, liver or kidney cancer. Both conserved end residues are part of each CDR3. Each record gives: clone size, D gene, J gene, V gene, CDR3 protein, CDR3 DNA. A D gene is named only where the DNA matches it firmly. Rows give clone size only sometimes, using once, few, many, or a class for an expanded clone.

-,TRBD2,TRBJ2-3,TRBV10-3,CATRTSDDTQYF,TGTGCCACACGGACTAGCGATGATACGCAGTATTTT
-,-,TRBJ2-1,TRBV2,CASSFDRSSYNGQFF,TGTGCCAGCAGTTTCGACAGGAGCTCCTACAATGGGCAGTTCTTC
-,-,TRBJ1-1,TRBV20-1,CSATGKEAFF,TGCAGTGCTACGGGGAAAGAAGCTTTCTTT
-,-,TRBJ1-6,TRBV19,CASSIPDGSYNSPLHF,TGTGCCAGTAGTATCCCCGACGGCAGTTATAATTCACCCCTCCACTTT
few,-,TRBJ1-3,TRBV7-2,CASKGSGGNTIYF,TGTGCCAGCAAAGGTTCTGGGGGAAACACCATATATTTT
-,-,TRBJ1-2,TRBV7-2,CASSLWRMNYGYTF,TGTGCCAGCAGCTTATGGAGGATGAACTATGGCTACACCTTC
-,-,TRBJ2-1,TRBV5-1,CASSLVGRTSYNEQFF,TGCGCCAGCAGCTTGGTGGGTAGAACCTCCTACAATGAGCAGTTCTTC
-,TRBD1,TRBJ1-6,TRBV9,CASSTGQGDSPLHF,TGTGCCAGCAGCACAGGACAGGGGGATTCACCCCTCCACTTT
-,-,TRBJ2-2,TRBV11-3,CASSLSGGYSGELFF,TGTGCCAGCAGCTTAAGTGGAGGGTACTCCGGGGAGCTGTTTTTT
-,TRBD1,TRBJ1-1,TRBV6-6,CASRESDRVAFF,TGTGCCAGCAGGGAGAGTGACAGGGTGGCTTTCTTT
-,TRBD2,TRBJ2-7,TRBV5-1,CASTPLAGLAEQYF,TGCGCCAGCACCCCACTAGCGGGTCTGGCCGAGCAGTACTTC
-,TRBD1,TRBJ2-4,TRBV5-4,CASSLDTGGGNIQYF,TGTGCCAGCAGCTTGGACACAGGGGGCGGGAACATTCAGTACTTC
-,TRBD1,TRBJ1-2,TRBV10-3,CAIRGDSYGYTF,TGTGCCATCAGAGGGGACAGCTATGGCTACACCTTC
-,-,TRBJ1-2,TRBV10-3,CAIAAGGLKDGYTF,TGTGCCATTGCGGCCGGGGGGCTAAAGGATGGCTACACCTTC
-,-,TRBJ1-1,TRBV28,CASRNQIGWSTEAFF,TGTGCCAGCAGAAATCAAATCGGGTGGAGCACTGAAGCTTTCTTT
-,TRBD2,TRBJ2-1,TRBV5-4,CASSLGIARELSYNEQFF,TGTGCCAGCAGCTTGGGGATAGCGCGGGAGTTGTCCTACAATGAGCAGTTCTTC
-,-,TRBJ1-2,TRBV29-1,CSVGPIGLYGYGYTF,TGCAGCGTTGGCCCTATCGGACTCTACGGCTATGGCTACACCTTC